These 14 T cell receptor beta chains share one sample of origin, sequenced in a study of blood T cell repertoires in COVID-19. Only in-frame clones appear in the TCRdb table, and some are missing; sequencing was by immunoSEQ multiplex PCR. This sample carries about 76,000 clones, around 90% of them seen once, and the ten largest clones take roughly 10%. The material sequenced was peripheral blood. Receptors originate from a human donor in a cohort sampled during active COVID-19.

J is TRBJ2-7 and V is TRBV5-1, with 8 bases aligning to TRBD1. Per the germline V gene, CDR1 is SGHRS and CDR2 is YFSETQ. The trim removed 4 bases at V and 3 bases at J, leaving 6 bases unmatched. CDR3 length: 14 residues. CDR3 in amino acids: CASSADRGYYEQYF. CDR3 nucleotide sequence: TGCGCCAGCAGCGCAGACAGGGGATACTACGAGCAGTACTTC. Full variable domain (outside the CDR3, taken from reference TRBV5-1 and TRBJ2-7): KAGVTQTPRYLIKTRGQQVTLSCSPISGHRSVSWYQQTPGQGLQFLFEYFSETQRNKGNFPGRFSGRQFSNSRSEMNVSTLELGDSALYLCASSADRGYYEQYFGPGTRLTVT.

J is TRBJ1-3 and V is TRBV7-3; a possible D gene is TRBD1 (6 bases). V lost 1 base and J lost 13, with 14 bases in between. The CDR3 totals 13 residues. Germline V gene data show CDR1 as SGHTA and CDR2 as FQGTGA. As DNA, the CDR3 is TGTGCCAGCAGCTTAAATGGGGGCCAGGAAATATATTTT. The encoded protein is CASSLNGGQEIYF. Combining the CDR3 with reference TRBV7-3 and TRBJ1-3 gives the whole variable domain GAGVSQTPSNKVTEKGKYVELRCDPISGHTALYWYRQSLGQGPEFLIYFQGTGAADDSGLPNDRFFAVRPEGSVSTLKIQRTERGDSAVYLCASSLNGGQEIYFGEGSWLTVV.

The chain links TRBV12-3 or TRBV12-4 to TRBJ2-1; D is unresolved. The CDR3 spans 12 residues. The germline V and J ends were trimmed by 8 bases and 3 bases, with 8 bases remaining between them. The CDR3 loop is CASGRIYNEQFF. As DNA, the CDR3 is TGTGCCAGCGGCAGGATCTACAATGAGCAGTTCTTC.

The CDR3 sequence: CAIRPPGQPGTSGRGGTDTQYF. The CDR3 DNA reads TGTGCCATCAGACCCCCGGGACAACCTGGGACTAGCGGGAGAGGGGGCACAGATACGCAGTATTTT. The V and J genes are TRBV10-3 and TRBJ2-3; 14 bases line up with TRBD2. The CDR3 consists of 22 residues. Losses at the gene ends were 6 bases for V and 1 base for J; bases not matched to a gene: 21. The germline gives CDR1 ENHRY, CDR2 SYGVKD.

This rearrangement joins TRBV30 to TRBJ1-4; the match to TRBD1 covers 7 bases. The CDR3 runs to 14 residues. Germline CDR1 and CDR2: GTSNPN and SVGIG (reference sequence). The V and J ends lost 5 bases and 0 bases, in that order; junction bases with no gene match: 3. In nucleotides, the CDR3 is TGTGCCTGGGCTACAGGGGCAACTAATGAAAAACTGTTTTTT. Protein: CAWATGATNEKLFF.

The CDR3 region has the DNA TGCGCCAGCAGCCAAGAAGGGGTCCGACCGAACACTGAAGCTTTCTTT. It codes for CASSQEGVRPNTEAFF. The rearrangement joins TRBV4-1 to TRBJ1-1, with a possible D match to TRBD1 (5 bases). This CDR3 spans 16 amino acids. The germline gives CDR1 MGHRA, CDR2 YSYEKL. The V end was cut by 0 bases, the J end by 1 base, with 12 bases between.

This chain connects TRBV5-4 to TRBJ1-2, with 11 bases identical to TRBD1. CDR3 length: 15 amino acids. CDR1 and CDR2 (germline): SGHNT, YYREEE (reference sequence). After removal of 0 bases from V and 3 bases from J, the junction contained 1 base not matched to a gene. CDR3 sequence reads: CASSLGGQGDYGYTF. CDR3 in DNA: TGTGCCAGCAGCTTGGGGGGACAGGGGGACTATGGCTACACCTTC.

A single count supports this clone. V and J are TRBV5-1 and TRBJ1-6, with a possible D match to TRBD1 (5 bases). V was pared by 4 bases and J by 7 bases, with 15 bases between. CDR3 size: 15 residues. Germline loops: CDR1 SGHRS, CDR2 YFSETQ. The CDR3 spells CASSPREGGNSPLHF. DNA of the CDR3: TGCGCCAGCAGCCCCAGGGAGGGCGGGAATTCACCCCTCCACTTT.

This clone occurred once. The rearrangement joins TRBV9 to TRBJ2-3; possibly TRBD2 for D (6 bases). The ends were cut back, 0 bases at V and 4 bases at J, with 9 bases in the middle. The CDR3 has 14 amino acids. Germline-derived CDR1 and CDR2 are SGDLS and YYNGEE. The CDR3 spells CASSVGGNPDTQYF. CDR3 DNA sequence: TGTGCCAGCAGCGTAGGCGGGAATCCAGATACGCAGTATTTT.

The chain couples TRBV7-2 to TRBJ2-5; 7 bases match TRBD2. The trim removed 2 bases at V and 5 bases at J, leaving 5 bases unmatched. The CDR3 is 14 amino acids. Per germline, CDR1 SGHTA and CDR2 FQGNSA. In DNA, the CDR3 is TGTGCCAGCAGCTTAAGGGCGGGAGAGGAGACCCAGTACTTC. Translated, it gives CASSLRAGEETQYF. Based on the CDR3 plus reference TRBV7-2 and TRBJ2-5, the full variable domain is GAGVSQSPSNKVTEKGKDVELRCDPISGHTALYWYRQSLGQGLEFLIYFQGNSAPDKSGLPSDRFSAERTGGSVSTLTIQRTQQEDSAVYLCASSLRAGEETQYFGPGTRLLVL.

The genes are TRBV20-1 and TRBJ1-1; unclear D gene. The germline V gene encodes CDR1 DFQATT and CDR2 SNEGSKA (reference sequence). This CDR3 is 16 amino acids long. The V gene lost 3 bases and the J gene lost 0 bases, with 17 bases spanning the gap. The CDR3 here is CSASWRGRGLNTEAFF. The CDR3 bases are TGCAGTGCTAGTTGGCGCGGCCGAGGGTTGAACACTGAAGCTTTCTTT.

The chain combines TRBV28 with TRBJ2-2; D is ambiguous. The CDR3 runs 14 residues. Germline lookup yields CDR1 MDHEN and CDR2 SYDVKM. V lost 6 bases to trimming and J lost 0 bases, with 8 bases between them. CDR3 coding DNA: TGTGCCAGCAGAAGACAAACGAACACCGGGGAGCTGTTTTTT. Translation: CASRRQTNTGELFF.

The rearrangement joins TRBV19 to TRBJ2-3, with a weak D call TRBD1 (6 bases). Germline loops: CDR1 LNHDA, CDR2 SQIVND (reference sequence). This CDR3 region has 15 residues. Trimming took off 5 bases at V and 0 bases at J, with 12 bases between the two ends. The CDR3 loop is CASSPDRPSTDTQYF. The CDR3 bases are TGTGCCAGTAGTCCCGACAGGCCTAGCACAGATACGCAGTATTTT.

This clone was observed a single time. This sample includes further DNA sequences coding for the same CDR3. This sequence joins TRBV27 and TRBJ2-1; 13 bases fit TRBD2. CDR3 size: 15 residues. Trimming removed 5 bases from V and 8 bases from J; junction bases left unmatched: 6. Germline V lookup: CDR1 MNHEY, CDR2 SMNVEV (reference sequence). The CDR3 coding sequence is TGTGCCAGCAGTCTTACTAGCGGGAGGGCCCATGAGCAGTTCTTC. Translated: CASSLTSGRAHEQFF.